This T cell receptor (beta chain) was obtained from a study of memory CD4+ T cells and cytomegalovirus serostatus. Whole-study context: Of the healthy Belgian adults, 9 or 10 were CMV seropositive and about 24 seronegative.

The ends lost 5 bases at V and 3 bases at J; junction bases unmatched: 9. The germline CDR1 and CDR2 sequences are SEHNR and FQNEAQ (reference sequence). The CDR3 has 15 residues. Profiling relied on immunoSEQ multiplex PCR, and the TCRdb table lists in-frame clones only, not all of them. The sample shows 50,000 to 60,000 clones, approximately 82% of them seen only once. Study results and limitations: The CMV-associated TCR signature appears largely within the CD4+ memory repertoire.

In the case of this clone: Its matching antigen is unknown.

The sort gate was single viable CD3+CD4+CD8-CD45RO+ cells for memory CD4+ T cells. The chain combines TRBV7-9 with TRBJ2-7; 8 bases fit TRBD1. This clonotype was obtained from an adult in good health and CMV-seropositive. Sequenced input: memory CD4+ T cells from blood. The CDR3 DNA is TGTGCCAGCAGCCCTAGCCCGGGACAGGTCTACGAGCAGTACTTC. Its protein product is CASSPSPGQVYEQYF.